The clone carrying this T cell receptor beta chain was observed at least ten times. Its antigen is not known. The V end lost 3 bases, the J end lost 7 bases, and 4 bases lay between the germline ends. The V gene's germline CDR1 is MNHEY and CDR2 SVGAGI. This CDR3 has 12 residues. These data originate in a study of regulatory T cells in long-lasting Graves disease. Study-level background: Over 5 years of antithyroid drugs plus positive TSH receptor antibodies defined persistent Graves' disease. Points from the study as a whole: Persistent disease samples used TRBV28, TRBJ1-2 and TRBJ2-5 preferentially. Newly diagnosed Graves' patients had higher TCR diversity than persistent ones. Sharing of public clonotypes was greater in persistent patients (around 3,000) than in new patients (around 1,000).

As for time point: persistent/refractory GD, antithyroid drugs over 5 years with positive TRAb. PBMC RNA was the source of the TCR library. Building the TCR beta libraries relied on iRepertoire HTBI primers, and CDR3 regions underwent Arm-PCR. TCRdb fed the multiplex PCR reads into MiXCR, producing one record per CDR3 protein. Altogether over 650,000 distinct CDR3 sequences are present, approximately 31% being singletons, with the ten largest covering 42%. The source was peripheral blood mononuclear cells (PBMCs), collected when the disease was refractory, from a patient treated with antithyroid drugs. The TCR comes from a female donor with Graves disease. The genes are TRBV6-5 and TRBJ1-6; no firm D call. DNA for the CDR3: TGTGCCAGCAGTTATCGCAATTCACCCCTCCACTTT. Amino acid sequence: CASSYRNSPLHF.